This is a list of T cell receptor beta chains from one sample in a study of T-cell reconstitution after alpha-beta-depleted transplantation in children. MiXCR, applied by TCRdb to the PCR reads, yields one record per CDR3 protein. The sample contains approximately 400,000 distinct CDR3 sequences, 15% to 20% of which appear only once. The sequenced sample was PBMCs, mostly from graft donor cells, obtained 360 days after TCRalphabeta/CD19-depleted stem cell transplant. The origin of the receptors is a boy younger than two who had a stem cell transplant for Wiskott-Aldrich syndrome, so the T cells may come from the graft donor. Each CDR3 is given with its conserved first and last residue. A D gene is named only where the DNA matches it firmly. Clone size is given for some rows only: seen once, a few or many times, or a class if the clone is expanded.

CDR3 protein: CASSDLGRKETQYF
CDR3 DNA: TGTGCCAGCAGTGACCTTGGCAGGAAGGAGACCCAGTACTTC
V gene: TRBV2
clone size: -
J gene: TRBJ2-5
D gene: -

CDR3 protein: CASSPQKGASSYEQYF
CDR3 DNA: TGTGCCAGCAGTCCCCAAAAGGGGGCCAGCTCCTACGAGCAGTACTTC
V gene: TRBV25-1
clone size: few
J gene: TRBJ2-7
D gene: TRBD1

CDR3 protein: CASSLASQGTDTQYF
CDR3 DNA: TGCGCCAGCAGCTTGGCCTCTCAGGGTACGGATACGCAGTATTTT
V gene: TRBV5-1
clone size: -
J gene: TRBJ2-3
D gene: -

CDR3 protein: CASSYSTGYNEQFF
CDR3 DNA: TGTGCCAGCAGTTACTCGACAGGGTACAATGAGCAGTTCTTC
V gene: TRBV12-3/TRBV12-4
clone size: many
J gene: TRBJ2-1
D gene: TRBD1

CDR3 protein: CASSYAGRPDTQYF
CDR3 DNA: TGTGCCAGCAGTTACGCGGGCAGGCCAGATACGCAGTATTTT
V gene: TRBV6-5
clone size: few
J gene: TRBJ2-3
D gene: -

CDR3 protein: CATSRDGAGGRTDTQYF
CDR3 DNA: TGTGCCACCAGCAGAGATGGAGCGGGAGGGCGCACAGATACGCAGTATTTT
V gene: TRBV15
clone size: few
J gene: TRBJ2-3
D gene: TRBD2

CDR3 protein: CASSQRGFGETQYF
CDR3 DNA: TGTGCCAGCAGCCAACGGGGATTTGGAGAGACCCAGTACTTC
V gene: TRBV3-1
clone size: few
J gene: TRBJ2-5
D gene: -

CDR3 protein: CAISRSGAPPTGELFF
CDR3 DNA: TGTGCCATCAGTAGATCGGGGGCTCCACCGACCGGGGAGCTGTTTTTT
V gene: TRBV10-3
clone size: -
J gene: TRBJ2-2
D gene: -

CDR3 protein: CASVREGEQYF
CDR3 DNA: TGTGCCAGTGTTAGGGAGGGCGAGCAGTACTTC
V gene: TRBV2
clone size: -
J gene: TRBJ2-7
D gene: TRBD2

CDR3 protein: CASSWTGFSYNEQFF
CDR3 DNA: TGTGCCAGCAGCTGGACAGGGTTTTCCTACAATGAGCAGTTCTTC
V gene: TRBV5-5
clone size: many
J gene: TRBJ2-1
D gene: TRBD1

CDR3 protein: CASSQNRGLAERAYEQYF
CDR3 DNA: TGTGCCAGCAGCCAAAATAGGGGACTAGCGGAGAGGGCCTACGAGCAGTACTTC
V gene: TRBV5-6
clone size: few
J gene: TRBJ2-7
D gene: TRBD2

CDR3 protein: CASSSRVGTPLDTQYF
CDR3 DNA: TGTGCCAGCAGCTCACGAGTGGGGACCCCATTAGATACGCAGTATTTT
V gene: TRBV7-9
clone size: -
J gene: TRBJ2-3
D gene: -

CDR3 protein: CAGSEGPEETQYF
CDR3 DNA: TGCGCCGGTTCGGAGGGTCCGGAGGAGACCCAGTACTTC
V gene: TRBV5-1
clone size: -
J gene: TRBJ2-5
D gene: -

CDR3 protein: CATRGPGANVLTF
CDR3 DNA: TGTGCCACCAGGGGGCCTGGGGCCAACGTCCTGACTTTC
V gene: TRBV24-1
clone size: many
J gene: TRBJ2-6
D gene: -

CDR3 protein: CASSLGGQGQTQYF
CDR3 DNA: TGCGCCAGCAGCTTGGGGGGACAGGGACAGACCCAGTACTTC
V gene: TRBV5-1
clone size: -
J gene: TRBJ2-5
D gene: TRBD1

CDR3 protein: CASSLRLAEPYQETQYF
CDR3 DNA: TGTGCCAGCAGCTTACGGCTAGCGGAGCCGTACCAAGAGACCCAGTACTTC
V gene: TRBV7-9
clone size: -
J gene: TRBJ2-5
D gene: TRBD2

CDR3 protein: CASSSPKGTGIYTGELFF
CDR3 DNA: TGTGCCAGCAGCTCACCAAAGGGGACAGGGATTTACACCGGGGAGCTGTTTTTT
V gene: TRBV11-2
clone size: few
J gene: TRBJ2-2
D gene: TRBD1

CDR3 protein: CASSTGTSGEQYF
CDR3 DNA: TGTGCCAGCAGTACCGGGACCTCGGGCGAGCAGTACTTC
V gene: TRBV28
clone size: -
J gene: TRBJ2-7
D gene: -

CDR3 protein: CASSPMRAGEQFF
CDR3 DNA: TGTGCCAGCAGCCCTATGAGGGCTGGTGAGCAGTTCTTC
V gene: TRBV13
clone size: many
J gene: TRBJ2-1
D gene: -

CDR3 protein: CASSLEAGEVYNEQFF
CDR3 DNA: TGTGCCAGCAGCTTAGAAGCGGGAGAGGTATACAATGAGCAGTTCTTC
V gene: TRBV7-9
clone size: many
J gene: TRBJ2-1
D gene: TRBD2

CDR3 protein: CASSYPPTGPYNEQFF
CDR3 DNA: TGTGCCAGCAGTTACCCCCCCACAGGTCCCTACAATGAGCAGTTCTTC
V gene: TRBV6-2/TRBV6-3
clone size: many
J gene: TRBJ2-1
D gene: -

CDR3 protein: CASSYTGEGTEAFF
CDR3 DNA: TGTGCCAGCAGCTATACAGGGGAGGGCACTGAAGCTTTCTTT
V gene: TRBV27
clone size: -
J gene: TRBJ1-1
D gene: TRBD1

CDR3 protein: CASSQKLAGGHNEQFF
CDR3 DNA: TGTGCCAGCAGCCAAAAACTAGCGGGGGGACACAATGAGCAGTTCTTC
V gene: TRBV3-1
clone size: -
J gene: TRBJ2-1
D gene: TRBD2

CDR3 protein: CSVRPPTDTQYF
CDR3 DNA: TGCAGCGTTCGACCCCCCACAGATACGCAGTATTTT
V gene: TRBV29-1
clone size: -
J gene: TRBJ2-3
D gene: -

CDR3 protein: CASRFQRLETQYF
CDR3 DNA: TGCGCCAGCAGATTCCAAAGGTTGGAGACCCAGTACTTC
V gene: TRBV5-1
clone size: few
J gene: TRBJ2-5
D gene: -